This is a list of T cell receptor beta chains from one sample in a study of shared clonotypes between healthy human individuals. TCRdb keeps only in-frame clones here, not all; method: immunoSEQ multiplex PCR. The sample holds 950,000 to 1,100,000 clones, roughly 80% seen once. The sequenced sample consisted of memory CD4+ T cells sorted from blood. Every receptor here comes from a man aged 18 to 30 in good health. Both conserved end residues are part of each CDR3. The order of the fields is V gene, D gene, J gene, clone size, CDR3 DNA, CDR3 protein. The D gene is left open where the match is weak. Clone size is shown for a subset of rows, as once, few, many or a class of expanded clone.

TRBV5-1,.,TRBJ1-1,.,TGCGCCAGCAGCTCAACAGCGAACACTGAAGCTTTCTTT,CASSSTANTEAFF
TRBV25-1,.,TRBJ1-2,.,TGTGCCAGCAGTGAATTAGTTGATGGCTACACCTTC,CASSELVDGYTF
TRBV18,.,TRBJ2-5,.,TGTGCCAGCTCACCACGGACTGAACAAGAGACCCAGTACTTC,CASSPRTEQETQYF
TRBV19,.,TRBJ2-7,many,TGTGCCAGTAGTATATCTGGGAGCTCCTACGAGCAGTACTTC,CASSISGSSYEQYF
TRBV5-4,.,TRBJ2-5,.,TGTGCCAGCAGCTTAGGGGGAGAAGAGACCCAGTACTTC,CASSLGGEETQYF
TRBV4-3,TRBD1,TRBJ2-1,.,TGCGCCAGCAGCCATTCCGGGACAGGGGGCAACAATGAGCAGTTCTTC,CASSHSGTGGNNEQFF
TRBV15,.,TRBJ2-7,.,TGTGCCACCAGCAGAGGTAGGCTGGTCCACGAGCAGTACTTC,CATSRGRLVHEQYF
TRBV9,TRBD1,TRBJ2-7,.,TGTGCCAGCAGCCCCCAACAGGGGGCATCCGAGCAGTACTTC,CASSPQQGASEQYF
TRBV9,.,TRBJ1-2,.,TGTGCCAGCAGCGCCTCCCGGTGGGGCTACACCTTC,CASSASRWGYTF
TRBV4-2,TRBD1,TRBJ1-6,once,TGTGCCAGCAGCCCCGGGACAGGCGATTATAATTCACCCCTCCACTTT,CASSPGTGDYNSPLHF
TRBV2,TRBD1,TRBJ2-7,.,TGTGCCAGCAAGACAGGGGGAGGAAGAAGCGGGACCTACGAGCAGTACTTC,CASKTGGGRSGTYEQYF
TRBV6-1,.,TRBJ1-2,.,TGTGCCAGCAGTCTGGGCCCTGTCTATGGCTACACCTTC,CASSLGPVYGYTF
TRBV5-6,.,TRBJ2-6,.,TGTGCCAGCGGATTACAGGCGAAGCGTGGGGCCAACGTCCTGACTTTC,CASGLQAKRGANVLTF
TRBV19,.,TRBJ2-6,.,TGTGCCACCGGACCTCCGGTCTCTGGGGCCAACGTCCTGACTTTC,CATGPPVSGANVLTF
TRBV11-3,.,TRBJ2-1,.,TGTGCCAGCAGCTTAGCCAGCTCCTACAATGAGCAGTTCTTC,CASSLASSYNEQFF
TRBV20-1,.,TRBJ1-1,few,TGCAGTGCTACCGGGGGGCCTGAAGCTTTCTTT,CSATGGPEAFF
TRBV25-1,.,TRBJ2-5,.,TGTGCCAGCAGTGAGGCCCACGGGTTACTACAAGAGACCCAGTACTTC,CASSEAHGLLQETQYF
TRBV29-1,.,TRBJ1-1,.,TGCAGCGTTGGCCAGGGGTTAATTGAATCTTTCTTT,CSVGQGLIESFF
TRBV5-6,TRBD1,TRBJ1-2,.,TGTGCCAGCAGCGAAAGGGACAGGGGTCCTTATGGCTACACCTTC,CASSERDRGPYGYTF
TRBV6-6,.,TRBJ2-4,few,TGTGCCAGTGTCCAGGGATCGCAGAACATTCAGTACTTC,CASVQGSQNIQYF
TRBV6-1,.,TRBJ1-3,.,TGTGCCAGCAGTGACAGGGTACCTGGAAACACCATATATTTT,CASSDRVPGNTIYF
TRBV5-1,TRBD1,TRBJ1-4,.,TGCGCCAGCAGCCAGGGGGGCACTAATGAAAAACTGTTTTTT,CASSQGGTNEKLFF
TRBV4-3,.,TRBJ2-6,.,TGCGCCAGCAGCCAATCCCTTGCGAGCTCTGGGGCCAACGTCCTGACTTTC,CASSQSLASSGANVLTF
TRBV5-5,TRBD1,TRBJ1-1,.,TGTGCCAGCAGCTCGGGAGCAGGGGGTGATAAGACTGAAGCTTTCTTT,CASSSGAGGDKTEAFF
TRBV18,TRBD1,TRBJ1-2,.,TGTGCCAGCTCACCATTCCGGGACAGAGTTTATGGCTACACCTTC,CASSPFRDRVYGYTF
TRBV5-1,TRBD2,TRBJ2-5,once,TGCGCCAGCAGCCCTTCTCCTAGCGGCCAAGAGACCCAGTACTTC,CASSPSPSGQETQYF
TRBV7-8,.,TRBJ2-7,.,TGTGCCAGCAGCTTTTATGTTGGGGGCGCCTACGAGCAGTACTTC,CASSFYVGGAYEQYF
TRBV4-1,.,TRBJ2-6,once,TGCGCCAGCAGCCTGGGACATTCCTCTGGGGCCAACGTCCTGACTTTC,CASSLGHSSGANVLTF
TRBV10-3,.,TRBJ1-3,.,TGTGCCATCAGCCGCAACCTGGACACCATATATTTT,CAISRNLDTIYF
TRBV7-2,TRBD1,TRBJ2-5,.,TGTGCCAGCAGCCAGGGGGTGCTAGTCGTCCGAAAAGAGACCCAGTACTTC,CASSQGVLVVRKETQYF
TRBV23-1,TRBD2,TRBJ2-1,.,TGCGCCAGCAGTCAATCCGGACTAGCGGCCAATTGCTCCTACAATGAGCAGTTCTTC,CASSQSGLAANCSYNEQFF
TRBV5-1,.,TRBJ2-7,.,TGCGCCAGCAGCCCGGGAGGAGGGGGTCGCTACGAGCAGTACTTC,CASSPGGGGRYEQYF
TRBV19,.,TRBJ1-1,.,TGTGCCAGCCGCCGCCGGGACAAGGAAGGATCCACTGAAGCTTTCTTT,CASRRRDKEGSTEAFF
TRBV9,.,TRBJ2-3,.,TGTGCCAGCAGCGTATTAGGCAGTTCTAGCACAGATACGCAGTATTTT,CASSVLGSSSTDTQYF
TRBV6-1,.,TRBJ1-5,.,TGTGCCAGCAGTGACATGGGCACTAGCAATCAGCCCCAGCATTTT,CASSDMGTSNQPQHF
TRBV27,.,TRBJ2-7,.,TGTGCCAGCAGTCCCTCGGGCAGGGTCTACGAGCAGTACTTC,CASSPSGRVYEQYF
TRBV9,.,TRBJ2-1,.,TGTGCCAGCAGCGTAGCTGGGCTAGTTGAGTCCAATGAGCAGTTCTTC,CASSVAGLVESNEQFF
TRBV28,.,TRBJ2-7,.,TGTGCCAGCAGTTTAAACCTTCTGGCGGGGCAGTACGAGCAGTACTTC,CASSLNLLAGQYEQYF
TRBV18,.,TRBJ1-4,.,TGTGCCAGCTCACAGCAGAATAATGAAAAACTGTTTTTT,CASSQQNNEKLFF
TRBV7-9,TRBD2,TRBJ2-5,.,TGTGCCAGCAGCTTAGCACTAGCGGGATTTCGGGAGACCCAGTACTTC,CASSLALAGFRETQYF
TRBV30,.,TRBJ1-4,.,TGTGCCTGGAGTGTTGAGGGCCGAAAAGGGGAAAAACTGTTTTTT,CAWSVEGRKGEKLFF
TRBV28,.,TRBJ1-1,.,TGTGCCAGCAGCCTCGGTGCCCGTAACACTGAAGCTTTCTTT,CASSLGARNTEAFF
TRBV2,.,TRBJ1-6,.,TGTGCCAGCGGAGGACAGACGACTTCACCCCTCCACTTT,CASGGQTTSPLHF
TRBV30,.,TRBJ1-3,.,TGTGCCTGGATGCCGCGGAACACCATATATTTT,CAWMPRNTIYF
TRBV11-2,TRBD1,TRBJ1-2,.,TGTGCCAGCAGCTCGTCCGACAGGGGGGACTATGGCTACACCTTC,CASSSSDRGDYGYTF
TRBV2,.,TRBJ1-1,few,TGTGCCAGCAGTGAAGCTCCGAACACTGAAGCTTTCTTT,CASSEAPNTEAFF
TRBV30,.,TRBJ2-7,.,TGTGCCTGGAGTGTAAGGGTTAGCTCCTACGAGCAGTACTTC,CAWSVRVSSYEQYF
TRBV28,TRBD1,TRBJ2-2,.,TGTGCCAGCAGCGGACAGGGGGAAACCGGGGAGCTGTTTTTT,CASSGQGETGELFF